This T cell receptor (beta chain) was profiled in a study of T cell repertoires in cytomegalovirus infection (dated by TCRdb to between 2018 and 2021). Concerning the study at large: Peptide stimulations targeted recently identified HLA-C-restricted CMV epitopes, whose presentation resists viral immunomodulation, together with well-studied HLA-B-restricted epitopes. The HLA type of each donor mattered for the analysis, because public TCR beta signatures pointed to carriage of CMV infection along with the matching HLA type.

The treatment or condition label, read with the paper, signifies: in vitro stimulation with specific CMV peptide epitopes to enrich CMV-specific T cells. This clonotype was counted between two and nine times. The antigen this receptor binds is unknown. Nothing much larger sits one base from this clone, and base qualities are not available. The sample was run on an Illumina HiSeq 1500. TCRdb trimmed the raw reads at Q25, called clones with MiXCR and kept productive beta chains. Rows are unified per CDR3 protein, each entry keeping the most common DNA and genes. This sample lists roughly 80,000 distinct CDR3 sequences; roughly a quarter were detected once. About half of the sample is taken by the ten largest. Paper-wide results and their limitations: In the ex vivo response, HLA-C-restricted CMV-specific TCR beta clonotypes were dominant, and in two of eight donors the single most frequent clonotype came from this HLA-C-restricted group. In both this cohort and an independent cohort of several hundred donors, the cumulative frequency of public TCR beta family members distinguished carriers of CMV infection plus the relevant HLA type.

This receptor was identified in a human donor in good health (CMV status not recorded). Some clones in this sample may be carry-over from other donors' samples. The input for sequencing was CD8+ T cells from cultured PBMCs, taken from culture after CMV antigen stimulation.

The CDR3 region reads CASSERMNTEAFF. The DNA sequence is TGTGCCAGCAGCGAGAGAATGAACACTGAAGCTTTCTTT. This sequence uses TRBV25-1 and TRBJ1-1, with no confidently assigned D gene. According to the germline V gene, CDR1 reads MGHDK and CDR2 reads SYGVNS. The CDR3 goes from the cysteine to the phenylalanine over 13 residues. Kept here is only the CDR3 DNA, which spans 39 bases and is read in frame from base 1. The trim is 6 bases for V and 0 bases for J, with a gap of 8 bases between the germline ends.